The source of this T cell receptor (beta chain) is a study of blood T cell repertoires in COVID-19. In the study overall: The analysed material was cDNA or gDNA that came from T cells, B-cell-depleted T cells, or PBMCs.

In the case of this clone: One end of the junction is discordant with germline, which a read error may explain.

The CDR3 consists of 16 residues. Germline CDR1 SEHNR, CDR2 FQNEAQ (reference sequence). Source study methods: Using reference gene primer amplification, nucleated cell counts were estimated. Data came from immunoSEQ multiplex PCR; TCRdb stores just in-frame clones and leaves some out. That table furnishes V, J and clone size, whereas the DNA furnished D and trimming. The sample contains 250,000 to 300,000 clones, roughly nine tenths of which appear only once. The TCR was taken from a woman younger than 45 with COVID-19, enrolled during active disease. The chain has TRBV7-9 and TRBJ2-1; 12 bases map to TRBD2. Specimen: peripheral blood. CDR3 loop: CASSSGLAGTGNGQFF. CDR3 in DNA: TGTGCCAGCAGCTCCGGACTAGCGGGGACAGGGAATGGGCAGTTCTTC.